This section outlines one TCR beta chain sequence together with its context. Produced via immunoSEQ multiplex PCR; TCRdb's table is partial and in-frame only. The sample carries about 330,000 clones, less than 85% recorded once. The sample belongs to a study of shared clonotypes between healthy human individuals. In germline, CDR1 is MGHDK, CDR2 SYGVNS. The V end lost 1 base, the J end lost 7 bases, and 11 bases lay between the germline ends. The CDR3 is 15 amino acids. This receptor was taken from a man aged 30-40 years in good health. Sequencing was performed on memory CD4+ T cells sorted from blood. Documented subset: CD45RA-negative fraction. V usage is TRBV25-1 and J usage is TRBJ1-6; D is uncertain. The CDR3 region is CASSESEGKNSPLHF. The CDR3 DNA reads TGTGCCAGCAGTGAATCGGAGGGAAAGAATTCACCCCTCCACTTT.